The sequence of this T cell receptor (beta chain) was determined in a study of CD8+CD57+ T cells in acquired aplastic anemia. Whole-study context: The study obtained about 11 million reads on average for CD4+ cells from healthy donors.

About this clonotype: Since a much larger clone is just one base distant, this may be a read error.

Genomic DNA, the template, was used for profiling of the TCR beta VDJ and CDR3. TCRdb re-analysed the reads in MiXCR, keeping a single row per CDR3 protein. The table records some 200,000 distinct CDR3 sequences, roughly 35% of them present only once. J was trimmed by 4 bases and V by 5 bases; bases with no gene match: 8. The CDR3 has 15 residues. Germline CDR1 is MNHEY and CDR2 is SMNVEV (reference sequence). The chain is built from TRBV27 and TRBJ1-2, with 9 bases that match TRBD1. The source is a human donor in good health, serving as a control. The specimen sequenced was sorted CD4+, CD8+, or CD8+CD57+ T cells (not recorded which) from PBMCs. CDR3 coding DNA: TGTGCCAGCAGTACCTTCAGGGACAGGGCCTATGGCTACACCTTC. Protein: CASSTFRDRAYGYTF.